This paragraph covers one T cell receptor (beta chain) sequence. This clonotype has at least ten counts. Which antigen it targets is not known. Base qualities were left out, and no much larger clone turns up one base away. According to the study, the label for this sample's time point signals: pre-sensitization, week 0. The treatment or condition tag for this specimen amounts to: therapeutic diphenylcyclopropenone sensitization with weekly scalp DPC. Blood at each patch-test visit was drawn before the patch test was applied. Eligible patients were aged 18 to 70, diagnosed with alopecia, deemed suitable for DPC therapy, and excluded if pregnant. Total RNA was extracted from unfractionated whole blood that had been collected in Tempus Blood RNA tubes. This record belongs to a study of human T cells and chemical hapten exposure (dated by TCRdb to the early 2020s). At the level of the whole study: For sensitization, 2% DPC in acetone was applied to an approximately 2 cm by approximately 2 cm area of upper inner arm skin. Peripheral blood TCR repertoire changes were tracked in vivo in alopecia patients during primary and secondary sensitization to the hapten diphenylcyclopropenone (DPC). Libraries were pooled for sequencing, and variation in per-sample TCR yields was attributed mainly to small differences in library volumes within the pool. Blood was sampled from patients pre-sensitization (week 0) and at 2, 6 and about 24 weeks after DPC sensitization. The mostly female patient cohort included alopecia areata with under or over 50% scalp involvement, alopecia totalis and alopecia universalis. Throughout the study period of 20 to 30 weeks, patients also received therapeutic DPC doses to the scalp every week. For TCR sequencing, blood came from about 29 alopecia patients at anywhere from one to four time points (pre-sensitization, 2, 6 and 24 weeks). Patch testing on the upper back used Finn chambers containing 0.01% DPC, with scoring done after 6 days according to International Contact Dermatitis Research Group standards.

Libraries came from RACE. Data came from a NextSeq 500. Library preparation attached unique molecular identifiers to individual cDNA molecules for quantitative, reproducible TCR counting. Each blood RNA sample was used to sequence both TCR alpha and TCR beta chains. In the authors' own workflow: A median of about 87,000 TCRs per sample was observed, with a range of roughly 23,224 to 750,000. V, J and CDR3 annotation of the TCR reads was performed with the Decombinator software suite. For the PS versus PT1 abundance plots, all samples were subsampled to the same number of TCRs (28,000). TCRs were defined as expanded if absent before sensitization and observed at least eight times at the 2-week time point. TCRdb passed the public sequencing reads through fastp at Q25 and MiXCR, retaining productive beta sequences. Here each entry gathers all rows of one CDR3 protein and keeps the most common genes and DNA. The V and J calls, along with clone size, are taken from TCRdb and not from the paper's own processing. The sample data list tens of thousands of distinct CDR3 sequences, and 8% to 10% of these were observed just once. The ten largest clones represent around 9.5% of the sample.

Results and caveats for the whole study, not just this receptor: Because all patients had alopecia, a presumed autoimmune disease, the immune response of the patients might differ from that of healthy individuals. The number of TCRs above 1 in 1000 frequency did not change with DPC sensitization; there was no evidence of global repertoire structure alterations. After repeated subsampling, changes were observed in the strength of the expansion versus patch-test correlation and in the threshold at which the correlation became significant. Patch test score correlated positively with the number of PT1 expanded TCRs, reaching significance at thresholds 8, 16 and 32 but not at 4. Compared with pre-sensitization or healthy control sets, expanded TCRs formed significantly more large CDR3 similarity clusters, which is consistent with antigen-driven responses.

This receptor was obtained from a man aged 35 to 55 with alopecia areata. Some clones in this sample may be carry-over from other donors' samples. The specimen comprised whole blood, sampled in connection with sensitization to the hapten diphenylcyclopropenone (DPC).

The encoded CDR3 is CASSSVGSGELFF. The sequence in DNA is TGTGCCAGCAGTTCCGTGGGGAGCGGGGAGCTGTTTTTT. The rearrangement combines TRBV12-3 or TRBV12-4 with TRBJ2-2; TRBD2 is perhaps the D gene, given 5 matching bases. Trimming takes 4 bases from V and 7 bases from J, and the germline ends sit 10 bases apart. The CDR3 goes from the cysteine to the phenylalanine over 13 residues. The sequence is cut down to CDR3 DNA, 39 bases in frame from base 1.